This TCR beta chain came from a study of cytomegalovirus exposure and HLA in healthy donors. Study at large: It was reported in a later analysis that the approximately 120 validation repertoires used the same platform as the approximately 670 first-cohort repertoires.

Whole-study findings and limits: The CMV antigen specificity of three CMV-associated chains was confirmed through in vitro analysis. Overall, under 200 TCR beta chains were annotated as cytomegalovirus-associated.

In the case of this clone: Its specificity is not known.

The CDR3 has 12 residues. V dropped 6 bases and J dropped 0 bases, with 5 bases sitting between them. The V gene's germline CDR1 is WSHSY and CDR2 SAAADI. Donors came from a validation cohort of some 110 subjects, distinct from the first 666-subject cohort. The assay was immunoSEQ multiplex PCR, and TCRdb's table has in-frame clones only and misses some. There are about 150,000 clones in the sample; approximately 90% occur only once, and 0.6% to 0.85% lies in the top ten. The chain carries TRBV10-2 and TRBJ2-5; D is unclear. The TCR was taken from a man aged 18 to 35 in good health and CMV-seronegative. The sample was PBMCs. The CDR3 loop is CASRAHQETQYF. CDR3 nucleotides: TGCGCCAGCAGGGCTCACCAAGAGACCCAGTACTTC.